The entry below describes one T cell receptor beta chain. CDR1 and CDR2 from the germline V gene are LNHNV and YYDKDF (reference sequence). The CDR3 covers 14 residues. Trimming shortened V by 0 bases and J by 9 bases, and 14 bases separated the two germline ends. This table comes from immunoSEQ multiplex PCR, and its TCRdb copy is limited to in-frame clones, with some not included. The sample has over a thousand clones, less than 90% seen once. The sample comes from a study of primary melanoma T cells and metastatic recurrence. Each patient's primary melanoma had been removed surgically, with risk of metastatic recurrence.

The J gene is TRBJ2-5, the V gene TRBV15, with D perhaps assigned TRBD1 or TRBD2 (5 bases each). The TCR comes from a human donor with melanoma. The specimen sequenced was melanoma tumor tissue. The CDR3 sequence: CATSRENTRGAQYF. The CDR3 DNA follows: TGTGCCACCAGCAGAGAAAACACTAGGGGTGCCCAGTACTTC.